Sequencing of this T cell receptor beta chain was carried out in a study of blood T cells in healthy people across ages. Only a few counts were recorded for this clonotype. V shed 6 bases and J shed 7 bases, with 16 bases lying between them. The V gene's germline CDR1 is MNHEY and CDR2 SVGAGI. This CDR3 spans 14 amino acids. The second PCR ran roughly 6 to 12 cycles with a sample-barcoded 5' primer and J-beta primers. TCRdb itself ran the 5' RACE reads through MiXCR, one entry per CDR3 protein. The data contain 1.5 million or so distinct CDR3 sequences, 42% of them singletons. The sequence derives from a woman aged 18-30 years in good health. The specimen was blood. The chain carries TRBV6-5 and TRBJ2-1, with D hard to call. Here the CDR3 reads CASSPTDRGNEQFF. The DNA for the CDR3 is TGTGCCAGCAGCCCTACGGATAGAGGTAATGAGCAGTTCTTC.